These 12 T cell receptor beta chains were sequenced from one sample in a study of shared clonotypes between healthy human individuals. The assay was immunoSEQ multiplex PCR, and TCRdb's table has in-frame clones only and misses some. Of roughly 2.6 million clones in the sample, 90% to 95% were seen once. Sample: naive CD4+ T cells sorted from blood. Subset given: CD45RA+ positively selected. The receptor source for this set is a man younger than 30 in good health.

V and J are TRBV7-2 and TRBJ1-3, with D perhaps TRBD1 (6 bases). Looked up from germline, CDR1 is SGHTA and CDR2 is FQGNSA. The V end lost 1 base, the J end lost 5 bases, and 12 bases lay between the germline ends. CDR3 length equals 15 residues. CDR3 DNA sequence: TGTGCCAGCAGCTTAGAAAGGGGGAAAAGAAACACCATATATTTT. It encodes CASSLERGKRNTIYF.

The rearrangement links TRBV7-2 to TRBJ2-3; 9 bases agree with TRBD2. Germline values: CDR1 SGHTA, CDR2 FQGNSA. J was trimmed by 2 bases and V by 1 base; bases with no gene match: 7. This CDR3 contains 17 residues. CDR3 sequence: CASSLGSLAGATDTQYF. Here the CDR3 DNA reads TGTGCCAGCAGCTTAGGGTCGTTAGCGGGGGCCACAGATACGCAGTATTTT.

This clone was detected once. The J gene is TRBJ2-3, the V gene TRBV28; D tentatively fits TRBD1 or TRBD2 (6 bases each). CDR3 length equals 14 residues. Trimming cost V 6 bases and J 8 bases, with 18 bases left between them. From germline, CDR1 is MDHEN and CDR2 SYDVKM. The chain's CDR3 is CASRARTGAATQYF. The CDR3 DNA sequence: TGTGCCAGCAGAGCCCGGACGGGGGCGGCTACGCAGTATTTT.

J is TRBJ1-6 and V is TRBV7-2; D is uncertain. The CDR3 runs to 14 residues. Looked up from germline, CDR1 is SGHTA and CDR2 is FQGNSA. V was cut by 4 bases and J by 7 bases, with 11 bases left in between. Written as DNA, the CDR3 is TGTGCCAGCAGCTCCGTTCTTTCCAATTCACCCCTCCACTTT. Its protein product is CASSSVLSNSPLHF. The full variable domain, completed using reference TRBV7-2 and TRBJ1-6, is GAGVSQSPSNKVTEKGKDVELRCDPISGHTALYWYRQSLGQGLEFLIYFQGNSAPDKSGLPSDRFSAERTGGSVSTLTIQRTQQEDSAVYLCASSSVLSNSPLHFGNGTRLTVT.

This chain connects TRBV9 to TRBJ2-1; D may match TRBD1 or TRBD2 (6 bases each). V lost 0 bases, J lost 1 base, and 11 bases lay in between. The CDR3 contains 16 residues. Germline V gene sequence: CDR1 SGDLS, CDR2 YYNGEE. The DNA for the CDR3 is TGTGCCAGCAGCGTAGCGGGGGCCGGATCCTACAATGAGCAGTTCTTC. This translates into CASSVAGAGSYNEQFF.

The chain couples TRBV4-1 to TRBJ2-3; no definite D call. CDR3 length: 16 amino acids. V dropped 0 bases and J dropped 0 bases, with 10 bases sitting between them. Germline loops: CDR1 MGHRA, CDR2 YSYEKL. The CDR3 DNA reads TGCGCCAGCAGCCAAGATGGGCCAGCTAGCACAGATACGCAGTATTTT. This encodes CASSQDGPASTDTQYF.

The chain couples TRBV9 to TRBJ1-4; 8 bases line up with TRBD1. V shed 0 bases, J shed 5 bases, and the junction held 9 bases outside the gene matches. The CDR3 is made up of 17 amino acids. Germline loops: CDR1 SGDLS, CDR2 YYNGEE. In DNA form, the CDR3 reads TGTGCCAGCAGCGTAGGTTCCCGCCAGGGGGCGAATGAAAAACTGTTTTTT. It encodes CASSVGSRQGANEKLFF.

On this clone: Other DNA variants within this sample encode the same CDR3. The chain joins TRBV5-1 to TRBJ2-5; 7 bases map to TRBD1. Germline V gene lookup returns CDR1 SGHRS and CDR2 YFSETQ. V lost 4 bases to trimming and J lost 5 bases; unmatched junction nucleotides: 5. The CDR3 length is 13 residues. The DNA for the CDR3 is TGCGCCAGCAGCCTAACAGGGGAGGAGACCCAGTACTTC. Its translation: CASSLTGEETQYF. Variable domain in full (rest from reference TRBV5-1 and TRBJ2-5): KAGVTQTPRYLIKTRGQQVTLSCSPISGHRSVSWYQQTPGQGLQFLFEYFSETQRNKGNFPGRFSGRQFSNSRSEMNVSTLELGDSALYLCASSLTGEETQYFGPGTRLLVL.

On this clone itself: Other nucleotide sequences in the sample specify the same CDR3. The V and J genes are TRBV9 and TRBJ1-1; D possibly corresponds to TRBD1 (5 bases). Germline V gene lookup returns CDR1 SGDLS and CDR2 YYNGEE. Trimming cost V 8 bases and J 1 base, with 12 bases left between them. The CDR3 loop spans 13 amino acids. CDR3 residues: CASSPQGNTEAFF. The CDR3 DNA reads TGTGCCAGTTCCCCCCAGGGGAACACTGAAGCTTTCTTT. Drawing the rest from reference TRBV9 and TRBJ1-1, the complete variable domain is DSGVTQTPKHLITATGQRVTLRCSPRSGDLSVYWYQQSLDQGLQFLIQYYNGEERAKGNILERFSAQQFPDLHSELNLSSLELGDSALYFCASSPQGNTEAFFGQGTRLTVV.

The chain links TRBV15 to TRBJ2-1; tentatively, D is TRBD1 (6 bases). CDR1 is LNHNV, CDR2 YYDKDF, per germline (reference sequence). V lost 4 bases and J 2 bases, leaving 12 bases between the germline ends. The CDR3 consists of 15 residues. CDR3 nucleotide sequence: TGTGCCACCAGCACAAGACAGGACCCCTACAATGAGCAGTTCTTC. Translation gives CATSTRQDPYNEQFF.

About this clone: Other nucleotide sequences in the sample specify the same CDR3. The gene calls are TRBV10-3 and TRBJ2-5, with D unclear. The CDR3 spans 12 residues. The ends were cut back, 3 bases at V and 2 bases at J, with 4 bases in the middle. Germline assignment: CDR1 ENHRY and CDR2 SYGVKD. CDR3 residues: CAISEGQETQYF. The CDR3 DNA is TGTGCCATCAGTGAAGGTCAAGAGACCCAGTACTTC.

The chain is built from TRBV10-1 and TRBJ1-1; TRBD1 aligns across 8 bases. The CDR3 extends over 19 amino acids. Germline assignment: CDR1 WNHNN and CDR2 SYGVQD (reference sequence). V trimming: 0 bases; J trimming: 2 bases; junction bases outside the gene matches: 14. This CDR3 is CASSESIGGRGPINTEAFF. CDR3 sequence (DNA): TGCGCCAGCAGTGAGTCGATTGGTGGCAGGGGGCCTATAAACACTGAAGCTTTCTTT.